A single sample gave rise to the 8 T cell receptor beta chains below, sequenced in a study of blood T cell repertoires in COVID-19. Using immunoSEQ multiplex PCR, the repertoire was profiled, and TCRdb retains in-frame clones only, with some absent. The sample has fewer than 80,000 clones, approximately 90% seen once. Source material: peripheral blood. Source of these receptors: a human donor in a cohort sampled during active COVID-19.

This clone was counted a single time. This CDR3 is CASSLLGDYGYTF. The CDR3 nucleotides are TGTGCCAGCAGCTTGTTAGGGGACTATGGCTACACCTTC. The rearrangement joins TRBV5-4 to TRBJ1-2; a possible D gene is TRBD1 (5 bases). Trimming pared 1 base from V and 3 bases from J, leaving 7 bases between. This CDR3 has 13 amino acids. Germline V gene sequence: CDR1 SGHNT, CDR2 YYREEE (reference sequence).

The chain couples TRBV6-2 or TRBV6-3 to TRBJ2-2, with a weak D call TRBD2 (7 bases). The V and J ends lost 4 bases and 4 bases respectively, with 10 bases between them. This CDR3 is 14 amino acids long. Per the germline V gene, CDR1 is MNHEY and CDR2 is SVGEGT. CDR3 bases: TGTGCCAGCAGTTGGGGGGGCCCCACCGGGGAGCTGTTTTTT. Translating it yields CASSWGGPTGELFF.

This clone has more than one count but fewer than ten. The CDR3 DNA reads as TGTGCCAGCAGGCGAGGAGGGTTAATTTTGAACACCGGGGAGCTGTTTTTT. This sequence encodes CASRRGGLILNTGELFF. This chain joins TRBV2 and TRBJ2-2; weak D call: TRBD2 (6 bases). This CDR3 has 17 residues. V was trimmed by 6 bases and J by 1 base, leaving 18 bases between them. Germline V gene data show CDR1 as SNHLY and CDR2 as FYNNEI.

This sequence joins TRBV28 and TRBJ2-1; 13 bases fit TRBD2. The germline gives CDR1 MDHEN, CDR2 SYDVKM. V shed 7 bases and J 5 bases; nucleotides not matched to a gene: 8. CDR3 length: 16 residues. Here the CDR3 reads CASTAPGLAGDNEQFF. The CDR3 nucleotides read TGTGCCAGCACCGCCCCCGGACTAGCGGGAGACAATGAGCAGTTCTTC.

For the CDR3, the DNA is TGTGCCAGCAGTTTACGGGACAGGGGTTACGAGCAGTACTTC. Its protein is CASSLRDRGYEQYF. The V call is TRBV27, the J call TRBJ2-7, with 10 bases matching TRBD1. The V segment lost 2 bases and the J segment 4 bases; nucleotides outside the gene matches: 2. The germline gives CDR1 MNHEY, CDR2 SMNVEV (reference sequence). This CDR3 has 14 residues.

The chain couples TRBV11-2 to TRBJ2-7; TRBD1 is a possible D gene (5 bases). Per the germline V gene, CDR1 is SGHAT and CDR2 is FQNNGV. This CDR3 is 16 amino acids long. V dropped 3 bases and J dropped 3 bases, with 18 bases sitting between them. CDR3 in DNA: TGTGCCAGCAGCTTTTCTTTAGGGGATCGGAGCTACGAGCAGTACTTC. It is translated as CASSFSLGDRSYEQYF.

The V gene is TRBV3-1 (or the pseudogene TRBV3-2), the J gene TRBJ1-4, with TRBD1 identical over 9 bases. This CDR3 is 17 amino acids long. V shed 3 bases and J 1 base; nucleotides not matched to a gene: 6. Germline V gene sequence: CDR1 LGHDT, CDR2 YNNKEL (reference sequence). The CDR3 nucleotides are TGTGCCAGCAGCCAGGGACAGGGAAAGCTAACTAATGAAAAACTGTTTTTT. Amino acid sequence: CASSQGQGKLTNEKLFF.

V usage is TRBV7-9 and J usage is TRBJ2-1; no clear D. V was shortened by 4 bases and J by 5 bases, with 15 bases between the two germline ends. CDR3 length: 15 amino acids. Germline V gives CDR1 SEHNR, CDR2 FQNEAQ (reference sequence). CDR3 sequence (DNA): TGTGCCAGCAGCTCCCGATCGTCAGCGCACAATGAGCAGTTCTTC. It codes for CASSSRSSAHNEQFF. The whole variable domain, remainder taken from reference TRBV7-9 and TRBJ2-1, is DTGVSQNPRHKITKRGQNVTFRCDPISEHNRLYWYRQTLGQGPEFLTYFQNEAQLEKSRLLSDRFSAERPKGSFSTLEIQRTEQGDSAMYLCASSSRSSAHNEQFFGPGTRLTVL.